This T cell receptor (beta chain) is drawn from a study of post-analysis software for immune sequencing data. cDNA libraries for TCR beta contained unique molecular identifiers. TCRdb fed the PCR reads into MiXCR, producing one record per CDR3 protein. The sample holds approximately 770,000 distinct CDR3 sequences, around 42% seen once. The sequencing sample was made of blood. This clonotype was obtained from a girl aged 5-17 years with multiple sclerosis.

CDR3 in amino acids: CASSYSIGTGAYEQYF. CDR3 DNA sequence: TGTGCCAGCAGTTACTCGATTGGTACAGGCGCCTACGAGCAGTACTTC. The chain employs TRBV6-6 and TRBJ2-5, with a possible D match to TRBD1 (5 bases). The J call may be faulty, since TRBJ2-7 better matches the DNA end. Germline V gene lookup returns CDR1 MNHNY and CDR2 SVGAGI (reference sequence). The CDR3 has 16 amino acids.